A selection of T cell receptor beta chains follows, all from one sample in a study of cytomegalovirus exposure and HLA in healthy donors. The protocol was immunoSEQ multiplex PCR, while the TCRdb copy is restricted to in-frame clones and leaves out a portion. The repertoire holds 170,000 or so clones, about four fifths seen once, with 2.9% in the top ten. The sample consisted of PBMCs. These receptors were collected from a male donor in good health and CMV-seronegative. Each CDR3 is given with its conserved first and last residue. The D gene is left open where the match is weak. The size entry is marked missing in some rows and otherwise reads once, few, many or a size class.

-	TRBV18	TRBJ1-2	-	CASSPSRELNYGYTF	TGTGCCAGCTCACCCTCTAGGGAGCTTAACTATGGCTACACCTTC
-	TRBV7-9	TRBJ1-2	-	CASSPSGGYGYTF	TGTGCCAGCAGCCCCTCGGGGGGCTATGGCTACACCTTC
-	TRBV14	TRBJ2-2	-	CASSPDRGTGELFF	TGTGCCAGCAGCCCCGACCGGGGCACCGGGGAGCTGTTTTTT
-	TRBV6-5	TRBJ2-7	-	CASSYSLEQEGQYF	TGTGCCAGCAGTTACTCGTTGGAACAGGAGGGGCAGTACTTC
-	TRBV14	TRBJ2-7	-	CASSHYRLASYEQYF	TGTGCCAGCAGCCACTACCGACTGGCAAGTTACGAGCAGTACTTC
-	TRBV25-1	TRBJ2-1	TRBD2	CASSQTSVEQFF	TGTGCCAGCAGCCAAACTAGCGTGGAGCAGTTCTTC
-	TRBV6-1	TRBJ1-5	-	CASSEAGARRPQHF	TGTGCCAGCAGTGAAGCGGGGGCCAGGCGGCCCCAGCATTTT
-	TRBV7-8	TRBJ1-5	-	CASSSLTGFSQPQHF	TGTGCCAGCAGCTCCCTTACAGGGTTTTCACAGCCCCAGCATTTT
-	TRBV2	TRBJ2-7	-	CASSEFVAGPHEQYF	TGTGCCAGCAGTGAGTTTGTGGCAGGGCCGCACGAGCAGTACTTC
-	TRBV6-5	TRBJ1-1	-	CASTSTQSRAFF	TGTGCCAGCACCTCGACACAAAGCAGAGCTTTCTTT
-	TRBV28	TRBJ2-1	-	CASSGRNEQFF	TGTGCCAGCAGTGGCCGCAATGAGCAGTTCTTC
once	TRBV6-5	TRBJ1-4	-	CASQGTPRANEKLFF	TGTGCCTCCCAGGGCACCCCACGTGCTAATGAAAAACTGTTTTTT
-	TRBV29-1	TRBJ2-1	TRBD1	CSVSRGQDYNEQFF	TGCAGCGTGAGCAGGGGGCAAGACTACAATGAGCAGTTCTTC
-	TRBV29-1	TRBJ2-3	TRBD1	CSVFQQGAGDTQYF	TGCAGCGTTTTTCAACAGGGGGCGGGAGATACGCAGTATTTT
-	TRBV28	TRBJ2-1	-	CASSLVVYNEQFF	TGTGCCAGCAGTTTAGTAGTCTACAATGAGCAGTTCTTC
few	TRBV9	TRBJ1-2	-	CASSKRTELYGYTF	TGTGCCAGCAGCAAACGGACAGAGCTCTATGGCTACACCTTC
few	TRBV28	TRBJ1-5	-	CASSPGGGGQPQHF	TGTGCCAGCAGCCCGGGTGGGGGCGGACAGCCCCAGCATTTT
-	TRBV6-5	TRBJ1-3	-	CASSYSAGTTGNTIYF	TGTGCCAGCAGTTACTCGGCCGGGACAACTGGAAACACCATATATTTT
-	TRBV15	TRBJ2-3	TRBD1	CATSRYETGPQSTDTQYF	TGTGCCACCAGCAGATACGAGACAGGGCCCCAGAGCACAGATACGCAGTATTTT
-	TRBV4-3	TRBJ2-3	TRBD2	CASSPYPTSGSTDTQYF	TGCGCCAGCAGCCCCTACCCGACTAGCGGCAGCACAGATACGCAGTATTTT
few	TRBV7-3	TRBJ2-1	TRBD2	CASSLMGLAGVGNEQFF	TGTGCCAGCAGCTTAATGGGGTTAGCGGGAGTAGGAAATGAGCAGTTCTTC
-	TRBV14	TRBJ2-4	-	CASSQGAIQYF	TGTGCCAGCAGCCAAGGGGCGATTCAGTACTTC
once	TRBV30	TRBJ1-5	-	CAWNQQGIEPQHF	TGTGCCTGGAACCAACAGGGAATCGAGCCCCAGCATTTT
-	TRBV28	TRBJ2-4	TRBD1	CASSLLRGQAKNIQYF	TGTGCCAGCAGTCTCCTCAGGGGGCAAGCCAAAAACATTCAGTACTTC
-	TRBV2	TRBJ1-3	-	CATTADYTIYF	TGTGCCACGACGGCGGACTACACCATATATTTT
-	TRBV7-9	TRBJ1-1	-	CASSPEQDTEAFF	TGTGCCAGCAGCCCAGAACAGGACACTGAAGCTTTCTTT
-	TRBV19	TRBJ2-5	TRBD1	CASSIYFSGQGEETQYF	TGTGCCAGTAGTATCTATTTTTCCGGACAGGGAGAGGAGACCCAGTACTTC
-	TRBV30	TRBJ2-1	TRBD2	CAWGLAVSSYNEQFF	TGTGCCTGGGGACTAGCGGTAAGCTCCTACAATGAGCAGTTCTTC
-	TRBV6-5	TRBJ2-5	TRBD1	CASGTGQETQYF	TGTGCCAGCGGGACAGGCCAAGAGACCCAGTACTTC
few	TRBV30	TRBJ1-2	-	CAWSVRGLYGYTF	TGTGCCTGGAGTGTGCGGGGTTTGTATGGCTACACCTTC
-	TRBV6-1	TRBJ2-1	TRBD2	CASSALLAGGSDEQFF	TGTGCCAGCAGTGCTCTACTAGCGGGAGGGTCAGATGAGCAGTTCTTC
-	TRBV6-5	TRBJ2-5	TRBD1	CASSYLKGAAQYF	TGTGCCAGCAGTTACCTCAAGGGGGCAGCCCAGTACTTC
-	TRBV6-5	TRBJ2-7	TRBD1	CASSYSVTGGYEQYF	TGTGCCAGCAGTTACTCCGTAACAGGGGGCTACGAGCAGTACTTC
few	TRBV30	TRBJ1-5	-	CAWTQGSLQPQHF	TGTGCCTGGACCCAGGGTAGTCTTCAGCCCCAGCATTTT
-	TRBV7-2	TRBJ1-1	TRBD1	CASSLAQGMNTEAFF	TGTGCCAGCAGCTTAGCACAGGGGATGAACACTGAAGCTTTCTTT
-	TRBV12-5	TRBJ1-4	-	CASGDLGGKLFF	TGTGCTAGTGGTGACTTAGGGGGAAAACTGTTTTTT
-	TRBV7-9	TRBJ2-7	-	CATEAVSYEQYF	TGTGCCACCGAGGCTGTCTCCTACGAGCAGTACTTC
once	TRBV19	TRBJ1-2	TRBD1	CATTPGTAYGYTF	TGTGCCACTACCCCGGGGACAGCCTATGGCTACACCTTC
-	TRBV2	TRBJ2-3	-	CASRSSTDTQYF	TGTGCCAGCAGATCTAGCACAGATACGCAGTATTTT
-	TRBV12-5	TRBJ2-7	-	CASGLERGRRYEQYF	TGTGCTAGTGGTTTGGAGAGAGGGAGGCGCTACGAGCAGTACTTC
-	TRBV2	TRBJ1-5	TRBD1	CASSSGQGASQPQHF	TGTGCCAGCAGTTCAGGACAGGGGGCCAGTCAGCCCCAGCATTTT
-	TRBV7-9	TRBJ1-1	-	CSSSLVQVEAFF	TGTTCCAGCAGCTTAGTTCAGGTCGAAGCTTTCTTT
-	TRBV19	TRBJ2-3	TRBD2	CASSRGTSGGADTQYF	TGTGCCAGTAGTAGGGGGACTAGCGGGGGGGCAGATACGCAGTATTTT
few	TRBV6-1	TRBJ1-4	-	CASSEVAEGYGKLFF	TGTGCCAGCAGTGAAGTGGCGGAGGGATATGGAAAACTGTTTTTT
few	TRBV30	TRBJ1-2	-	CAWRGEGGNYGYTF	TGTGCCTGGAGGGGTGAAGGGGGAAACTATGGCTACACCTTC
-	TRBV19	TRBJ2-1	TRBD2	CASSITGGRTSYNEQFF	TGTGCCAGTAGTATAACCGGCGGGAGGACCTCCTACAATGAGCAGTTCTTC